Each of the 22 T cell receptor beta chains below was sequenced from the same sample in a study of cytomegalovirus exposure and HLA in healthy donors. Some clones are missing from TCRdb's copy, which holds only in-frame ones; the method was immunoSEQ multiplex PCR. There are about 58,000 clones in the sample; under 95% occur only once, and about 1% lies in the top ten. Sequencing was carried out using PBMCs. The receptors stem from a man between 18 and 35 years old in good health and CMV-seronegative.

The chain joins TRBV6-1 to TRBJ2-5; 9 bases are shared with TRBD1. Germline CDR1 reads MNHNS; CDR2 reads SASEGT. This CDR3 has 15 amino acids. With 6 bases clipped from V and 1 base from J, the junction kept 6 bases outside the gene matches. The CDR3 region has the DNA TGTGCCAGCAGAATCGGACAGGGGCGCCAAGAGACCCAGTACTTC. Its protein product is CASRIGQGRQETQYF.

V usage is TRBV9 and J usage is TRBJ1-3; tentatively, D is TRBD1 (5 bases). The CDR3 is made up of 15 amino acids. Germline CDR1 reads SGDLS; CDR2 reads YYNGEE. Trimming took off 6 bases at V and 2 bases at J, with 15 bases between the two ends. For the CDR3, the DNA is TGTGCCAGCACCCTCCAGGGACTCCCTGGAAACACCATATATTTT. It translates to CASTLQGLPGNTIYF.

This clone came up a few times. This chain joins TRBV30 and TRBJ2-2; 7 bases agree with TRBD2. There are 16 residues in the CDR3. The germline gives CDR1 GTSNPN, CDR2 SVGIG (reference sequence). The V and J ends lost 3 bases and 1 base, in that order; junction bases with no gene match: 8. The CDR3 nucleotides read TGTGCCTGGAGCCCTCGACTAGCTGAGAACACCGGGGAGCTGTTTTTT. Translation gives CAWSPRLAENTGELFF.

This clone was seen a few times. Written as DNA, the CDR3 is TGCGCCAGCAGCTCCCATGACGGGAACGAGCAGTACTTC. As protein: CASSSHDGNEQYF. This chain uses TRBV4-3 with TRBJ2-7; possibly TRBD2 for D (5 bases). Trimming left V 5 bases short and J 5 bases short, with 13 bases between. CDR1 LGHNA and CDR2 YSLEER come from the germline V gene. CDR3 length: 13 amino acids.

CDR3 loop: CASSLGLAGRRGQYF. DNA for the CDR3: TGTGCCAGCAGTTTAGGGCTAGCGGGGAGAAGAGGGCAGTACTTC. This sequence joins TRBV28 and TRBJ2-7, with TRBD2 identical over 9 bases. In germline, CDR1 is MDHEN, CDR2 SYDVKM. CDR3 length equals 15 residues. The J segment lost 9 bases and the V segment lost 2 bases, leaving 11 bases of the junction unmatched.

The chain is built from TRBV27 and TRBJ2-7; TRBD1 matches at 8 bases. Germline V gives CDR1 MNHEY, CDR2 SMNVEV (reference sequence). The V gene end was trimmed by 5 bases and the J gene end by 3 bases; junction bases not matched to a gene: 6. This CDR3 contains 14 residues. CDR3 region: CASSAGGRRYEQYF. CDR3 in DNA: TGTGCCAGCAGTGCAGGGGGCAGGCGCTACGAGCAGTACTTC.

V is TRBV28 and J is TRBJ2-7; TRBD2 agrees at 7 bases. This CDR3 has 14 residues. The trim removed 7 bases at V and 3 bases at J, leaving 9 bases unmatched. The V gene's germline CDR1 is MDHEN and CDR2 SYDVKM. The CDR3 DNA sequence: TGTGCCAGCAACACCGCCGGGACTATCTACGAGCAGTACTTC. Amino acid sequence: CASNTAGTIYEQYF.

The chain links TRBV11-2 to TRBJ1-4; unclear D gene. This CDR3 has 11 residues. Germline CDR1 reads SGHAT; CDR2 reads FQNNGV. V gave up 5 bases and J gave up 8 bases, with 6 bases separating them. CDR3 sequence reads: CASSTYEKLFF. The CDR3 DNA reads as TGTGCCAGCAGCACTTACGAAAAACTGTTTTTT.

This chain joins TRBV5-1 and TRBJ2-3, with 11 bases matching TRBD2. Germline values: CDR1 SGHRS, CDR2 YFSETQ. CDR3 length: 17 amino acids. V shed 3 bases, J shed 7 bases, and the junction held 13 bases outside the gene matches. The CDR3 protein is CASSSNPGLAVLNTQYF. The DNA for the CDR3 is TGCGCCAGCAGCTCCAACCCGGGACTAGCGGTATTGAATACGCAGTATTTT.

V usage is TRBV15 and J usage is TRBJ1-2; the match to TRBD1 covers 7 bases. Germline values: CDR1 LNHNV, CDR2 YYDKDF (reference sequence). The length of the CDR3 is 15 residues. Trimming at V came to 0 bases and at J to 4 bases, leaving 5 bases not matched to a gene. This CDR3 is CATSRDRGGTYGYTF. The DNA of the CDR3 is TGTGCCACCAGCAGAGATAGAGGGGGCACCTATGGCTACACCTTC.

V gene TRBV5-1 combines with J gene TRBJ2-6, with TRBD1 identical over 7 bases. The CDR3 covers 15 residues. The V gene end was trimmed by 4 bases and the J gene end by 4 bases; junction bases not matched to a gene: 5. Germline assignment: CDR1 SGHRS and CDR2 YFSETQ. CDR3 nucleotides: TGCGCCAGCAGCCCCGACAGGGCCGGGGCCAACGTCCTGACTTTC. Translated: CASSPDRAGANVLTF. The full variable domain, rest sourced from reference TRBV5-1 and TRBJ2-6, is KAGVTQTPRYLIKTRGQQVTLSCSPISGHRSVSWYQQTPGQGLQFLFEYFSETQRNKGNFPGRFSGRQFSNSRSEMNVSTLELGDSALYLCASSPDRAGANVLTFGAGSRLTVL.

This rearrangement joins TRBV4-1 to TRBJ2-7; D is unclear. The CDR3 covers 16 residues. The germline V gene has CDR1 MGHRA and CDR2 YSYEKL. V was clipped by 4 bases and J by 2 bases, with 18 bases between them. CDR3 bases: TGCGCCAGCAGCCCCGTACGGGTAAGTCAAGCCTACGAGCAGTACTTC. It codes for CASSPVRVSQAYEQYF.

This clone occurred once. The chain's CDR3 is CASSGSGSTDTQYF. CDR3 coding DNA: TGTGCCAGCAGCGGGAGCGGGAGCACAGATACGCAGTATTTT. The chain carries TRBV9 and TRBJ2-3; D may be TRBD2 (6 bases). Trimming shortened V by 3 bases and J by 0 bases, and 8 bases separated the two germline ends. CDR3 size: 14 residues. Per the germline V gene, CDR1 is SGDLS and CDR2 is YYNGEE.

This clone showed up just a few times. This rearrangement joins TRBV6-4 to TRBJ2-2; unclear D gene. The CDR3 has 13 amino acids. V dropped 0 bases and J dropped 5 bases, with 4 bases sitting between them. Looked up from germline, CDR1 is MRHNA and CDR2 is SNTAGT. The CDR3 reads CASSDSGTGELFF. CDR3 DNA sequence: TGTGCCAGCAGTGACTCCGGGACCGGGGAGCTGTTTTTT.

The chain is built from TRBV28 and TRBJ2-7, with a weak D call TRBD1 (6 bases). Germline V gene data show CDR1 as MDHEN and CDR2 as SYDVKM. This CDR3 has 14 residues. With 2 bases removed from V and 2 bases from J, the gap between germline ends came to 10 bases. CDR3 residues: CASSLTRQAYEQYF. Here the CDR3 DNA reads TGTGCCAGCAGTTTAACGAGACAGGCCTACGAGCAGTACTTC.

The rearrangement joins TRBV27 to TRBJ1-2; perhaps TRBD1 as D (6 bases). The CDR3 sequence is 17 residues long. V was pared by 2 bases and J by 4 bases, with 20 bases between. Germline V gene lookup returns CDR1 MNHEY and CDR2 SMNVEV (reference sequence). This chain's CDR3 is CASSLGRGEDFSYGYTF. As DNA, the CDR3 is TGTGCCAGCAGTTTAGGGAGGGGGGAGGATTTCTCCTATGGCTACACCTTC.

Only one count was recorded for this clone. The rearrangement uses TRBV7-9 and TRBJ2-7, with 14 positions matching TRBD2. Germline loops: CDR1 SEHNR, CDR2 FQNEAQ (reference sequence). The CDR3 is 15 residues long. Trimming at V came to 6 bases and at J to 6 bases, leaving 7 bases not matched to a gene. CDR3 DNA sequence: TGTGCCAGCAGACCTGGGACTAGCGGGAGTCGCGAGCAGTACTTC. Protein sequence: CASRPGTSGSREQYF.

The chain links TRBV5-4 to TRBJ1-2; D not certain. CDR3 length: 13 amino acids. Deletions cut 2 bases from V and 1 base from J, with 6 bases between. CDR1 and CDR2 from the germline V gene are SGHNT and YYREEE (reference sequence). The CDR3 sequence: CASSLPDNYGYTF. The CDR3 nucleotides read TGTGCCAGCAGCTTACCAGATAACTATGGCTACACCTTC.

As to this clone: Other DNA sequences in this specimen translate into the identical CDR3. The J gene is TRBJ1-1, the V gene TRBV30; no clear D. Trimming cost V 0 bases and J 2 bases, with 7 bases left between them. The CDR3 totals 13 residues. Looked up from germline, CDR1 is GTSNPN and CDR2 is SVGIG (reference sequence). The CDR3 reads CAWSVGGNTEAFF. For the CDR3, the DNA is TGTGCCTGGAGTGTAGGAGGAAACACTGAAGCTTTCTTT. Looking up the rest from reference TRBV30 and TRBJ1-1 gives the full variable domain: SQTIHQWPATLVQPVGSPLSLECTVEGTSNPNLYWYRQAAGRGLQLLFYSVGIGQISSEVPQNLSASRPQDRQFILSSKKLLLSDSGFYLCAWSVGGNTEAFFGQGTRLTVV.

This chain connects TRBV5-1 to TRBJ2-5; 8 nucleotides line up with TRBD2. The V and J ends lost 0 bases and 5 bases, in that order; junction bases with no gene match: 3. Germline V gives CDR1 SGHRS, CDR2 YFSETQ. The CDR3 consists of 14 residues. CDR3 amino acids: CASSLGPGGETQYF. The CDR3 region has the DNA TGCGCCAGCAGCTTGGGTCCGGGAGGGGAGACCCAGTACTTC.

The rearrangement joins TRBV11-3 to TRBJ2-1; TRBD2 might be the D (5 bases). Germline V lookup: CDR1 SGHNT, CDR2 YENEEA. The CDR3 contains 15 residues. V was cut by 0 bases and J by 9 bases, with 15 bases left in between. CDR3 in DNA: TGTGCCAGCAGCTTAGATTTCACCGGGGTATTTGAGCAGTTCTTC. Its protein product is CASSLDFTGVFEQFF.

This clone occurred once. The CDR3 region is CASSIERGTEAFF. The CDR3 DNA follows: TGTGCCAGCAGCATAGAGCGGGGGACTGAAGCTTTCTTT. This chain uses TRBV7-6 with TRBJ1-1, with D perhaps TRBD1 (5 bases). Deletions cut 5 bases from V and 5 bases from J, with 12 bases between. Per the germline V gene, CDR1 is SGHVS and CDR2 is FNYEAQ. CDR3 length: 13 residues.